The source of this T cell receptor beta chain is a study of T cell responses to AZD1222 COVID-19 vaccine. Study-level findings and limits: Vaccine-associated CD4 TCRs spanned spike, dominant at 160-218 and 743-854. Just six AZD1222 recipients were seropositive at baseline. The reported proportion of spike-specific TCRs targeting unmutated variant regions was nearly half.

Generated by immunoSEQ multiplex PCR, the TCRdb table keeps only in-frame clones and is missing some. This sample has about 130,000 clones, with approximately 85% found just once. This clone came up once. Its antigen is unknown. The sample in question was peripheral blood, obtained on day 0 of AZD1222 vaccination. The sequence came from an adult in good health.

DNA of the CDR3: TGTGCCAGCAGCCGCCCCGAGACAGGGGAGACCGACTATGGCTACACCTTC. Translation gives CASSRPETGETDYGYTF. The chain employs TRBV7-8 and TRBJ1-2, with 8 positions matching TRBD1. The CDR3 loop spans 17 amino acids. V was clipped by 5 bases and J by 3 bases; unmatched bases: 14. The germline gives CDR1 SGHVS, CDR2 FQNEAQ.